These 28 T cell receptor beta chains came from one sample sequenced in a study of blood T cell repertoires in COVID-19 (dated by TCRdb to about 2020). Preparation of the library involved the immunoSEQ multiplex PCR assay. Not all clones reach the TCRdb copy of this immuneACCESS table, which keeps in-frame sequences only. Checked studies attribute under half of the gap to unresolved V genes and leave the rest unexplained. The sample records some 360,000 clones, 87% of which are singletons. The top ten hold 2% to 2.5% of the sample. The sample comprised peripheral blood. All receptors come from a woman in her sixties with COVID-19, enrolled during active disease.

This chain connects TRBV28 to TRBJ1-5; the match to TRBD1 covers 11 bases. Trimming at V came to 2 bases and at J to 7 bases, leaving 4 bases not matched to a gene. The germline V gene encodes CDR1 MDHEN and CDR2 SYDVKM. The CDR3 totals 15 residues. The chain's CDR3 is CASSLGTGGPQPQHF. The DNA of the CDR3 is TGTGCCAGCAGTTTAGGGACAGGGGGGCCCCAGCCCCAGCATTTT. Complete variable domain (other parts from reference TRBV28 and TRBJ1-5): DVKVTQSSRYLVKRTGEKVFLECVQDMDHENMFWYRQDPGLGLRLIYFSYDVKMKEKGDIPEGYSVSREKKERFSLILESASTNQTSMYLCASSLGTGGPQPQHFGDGTRLSIL.

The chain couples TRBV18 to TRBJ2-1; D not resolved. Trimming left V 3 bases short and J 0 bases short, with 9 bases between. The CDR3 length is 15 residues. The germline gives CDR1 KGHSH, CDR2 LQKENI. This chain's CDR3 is CASSPVTGSYNEQFF. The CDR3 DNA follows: TGTGCCAGCTCACCTGTCACGGGCTCCTACAATGAGCAGTTCTTC.

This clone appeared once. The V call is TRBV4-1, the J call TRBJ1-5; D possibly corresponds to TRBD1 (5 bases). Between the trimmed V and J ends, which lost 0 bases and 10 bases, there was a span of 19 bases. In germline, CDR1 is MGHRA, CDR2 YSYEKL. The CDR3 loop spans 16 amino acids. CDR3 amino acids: CASSQEELPNRYPQHF. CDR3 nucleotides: TGCGCCAGCAGCCAAGAGGAACTCCCAAACAGGTATCCCCAGCATTTT.

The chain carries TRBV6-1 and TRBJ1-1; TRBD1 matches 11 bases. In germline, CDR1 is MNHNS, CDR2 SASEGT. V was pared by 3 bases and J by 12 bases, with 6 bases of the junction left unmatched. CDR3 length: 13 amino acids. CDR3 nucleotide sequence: TGTGCCAGCAGTGAGCGGGACAGGGGGAAAACTTTCTTT. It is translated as CASSERDRGKTFF.

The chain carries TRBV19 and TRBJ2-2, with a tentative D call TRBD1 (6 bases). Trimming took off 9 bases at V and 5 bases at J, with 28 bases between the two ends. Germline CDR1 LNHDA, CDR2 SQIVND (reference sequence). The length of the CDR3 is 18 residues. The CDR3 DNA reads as TGTGCCAGCACCAGATCCTCCTTCGGCCAGGGGTGGACCGGGGAGCTGTTTTTT. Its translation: CASTRSSFGQGWTGELFF.

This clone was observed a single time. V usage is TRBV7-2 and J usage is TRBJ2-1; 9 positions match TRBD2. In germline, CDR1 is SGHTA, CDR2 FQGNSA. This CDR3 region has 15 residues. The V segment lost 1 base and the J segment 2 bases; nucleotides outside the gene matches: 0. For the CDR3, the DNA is TGTGCCAGCAGCTTAGAGCGGGGGGCCTACAATGAGCAGTTCTTC. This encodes CASSLERGAYNEQFF.

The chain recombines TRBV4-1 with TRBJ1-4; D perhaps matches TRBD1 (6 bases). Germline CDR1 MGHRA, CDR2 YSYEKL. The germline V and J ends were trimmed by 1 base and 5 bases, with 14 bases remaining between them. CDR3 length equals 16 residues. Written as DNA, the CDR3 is TGCGCCAGCAGCCAAGGTCGGACAGCCGGGAATGAAAAACTGTTTTTT. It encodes CASSQGRTAGNEKLFF.

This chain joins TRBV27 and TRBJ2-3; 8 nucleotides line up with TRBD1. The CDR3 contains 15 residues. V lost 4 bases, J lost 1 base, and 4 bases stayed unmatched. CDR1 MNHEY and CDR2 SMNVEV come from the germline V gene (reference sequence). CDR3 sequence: CASSSPGGGTDTQYF. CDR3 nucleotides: TGTGCCAGCAGTTCTCCAGGGGGCGGCACAGATACGCAGTATTTT.

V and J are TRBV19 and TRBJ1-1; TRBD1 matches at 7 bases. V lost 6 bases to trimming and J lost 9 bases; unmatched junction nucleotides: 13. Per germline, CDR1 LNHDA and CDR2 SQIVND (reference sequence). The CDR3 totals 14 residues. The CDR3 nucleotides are TGTGCCAGTAGGGTACGCGGGACAGATGAGAAAGCTTTCTTT. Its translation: CASRVRGTDEKAFF. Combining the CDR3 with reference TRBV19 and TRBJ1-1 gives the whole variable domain DGGITQSPKYLFRKEGQNVTLSCEQNLNHDAMYWYRQDPGQGLRLIYYSQIVNDFQKGDIAEGYSVSREKKESFPLTVTSAQKNPTAFYLCASRVRGTDEKAFFGQGTRLTVV.

In DNA, the CDR3 is TGTGCCAGCACCAAAGGACAGGGCGGCGCCGGGGAGCTGTTTTTT. Its protein is CASTKGQGGAGELFF. V is TRBV5-5 and J is TRBJ2-2; 8 bases are a match to TRBD1. V was pared by 6 bases and J by 6 bases, with 10 bases of the junction left unmatched. Germline CDR1 and CDR2: SGHKS and YYEKEE (reference sequence). The CDR3 runs 15 residues.

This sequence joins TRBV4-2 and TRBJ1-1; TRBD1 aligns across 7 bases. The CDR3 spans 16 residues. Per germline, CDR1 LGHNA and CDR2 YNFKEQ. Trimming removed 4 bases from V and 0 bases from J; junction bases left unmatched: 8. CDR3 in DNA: TGTGCCAGCAGCCTCCAACGGGACAGATTGAACACTGAAGCTTTCTTT. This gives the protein CASSLQRDRLNTEAFF.

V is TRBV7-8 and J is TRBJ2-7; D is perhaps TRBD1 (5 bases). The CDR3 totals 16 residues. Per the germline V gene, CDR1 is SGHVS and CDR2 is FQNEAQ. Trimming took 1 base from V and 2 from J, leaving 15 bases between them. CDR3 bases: TGTGCCAGCAGCTTAGGGGGCAGTGAGGCCCCCTACGAGCAGTACTTC. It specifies CASSLGGSEAPYEQYF.

Here the CDR3 reads CASKPGQRSNQPQHF. In nucleotides, the CDR3 is TGTGCCAGCAAACCGGGACAGCGAAGCAATCAGCCCCAGCATTTT. The chain carries TRBV2 and TRBJ1-5; 7 bases match TRBD1. This CDR3 spans 15 amino acids. The germline V gene encodes CDR1 SNHLY and CDR2 FYNNEI. V dropped 7 bases and J dropped 1; count of bases not matched to a gene: 7.

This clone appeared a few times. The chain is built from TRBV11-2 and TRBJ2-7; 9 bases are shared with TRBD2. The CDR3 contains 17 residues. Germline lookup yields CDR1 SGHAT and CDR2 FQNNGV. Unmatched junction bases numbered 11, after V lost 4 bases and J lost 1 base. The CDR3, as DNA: TGTGCCAGCAGCTCGCCCACTTCTAGCGGGGTTTCCTACGAGCAGTACTTC. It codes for CASSSPTSSGVSYEQYF.

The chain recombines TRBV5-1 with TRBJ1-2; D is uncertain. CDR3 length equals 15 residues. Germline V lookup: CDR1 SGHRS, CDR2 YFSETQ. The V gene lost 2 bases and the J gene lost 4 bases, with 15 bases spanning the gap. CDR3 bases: TGCGCCAGCAGCTTTTCACCGGGGTCTGGCTATGGCTACACCTTC. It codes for CASSFSPGSGYGYTF.

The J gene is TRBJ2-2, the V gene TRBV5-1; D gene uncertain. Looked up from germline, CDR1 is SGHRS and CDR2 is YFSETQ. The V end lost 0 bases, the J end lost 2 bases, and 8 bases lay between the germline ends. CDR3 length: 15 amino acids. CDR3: CASSLELLNTGELFF. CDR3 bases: TGCGCCAGCAGCTTGGAGTTACTTAACACCGGGGAGCTGTTTTTT.

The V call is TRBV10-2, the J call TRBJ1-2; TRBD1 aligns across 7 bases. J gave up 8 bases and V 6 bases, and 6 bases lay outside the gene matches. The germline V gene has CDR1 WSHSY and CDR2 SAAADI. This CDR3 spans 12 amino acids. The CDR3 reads CASSMTGSGYTF. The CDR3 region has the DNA TGCGCCAGCAGCATGACAGGGAGCGGCTACACCTTC.

CDR3 DNA: TGTGCCAGTAAAATGGGGGGGACAGATACGCAGTATTTT. Translation: CASKMGGTDTQYF. The J gene is TRBJ2-3, the V gene TRBV28; 7 bases align to TRBD2. From germline, CDR1 is MDHEN and CDR2 SYDVKM. The CDR3 has 13 amino acids. The V and J ends lost 9 bases and 3 bases, in that order; junction bases with no gene match: 6.

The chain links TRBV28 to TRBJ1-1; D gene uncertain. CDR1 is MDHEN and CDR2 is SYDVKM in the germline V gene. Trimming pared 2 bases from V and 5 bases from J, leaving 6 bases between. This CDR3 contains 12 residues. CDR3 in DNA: TGTGCCAGCAGTTTACCCCAGACTGAAGCTTTCTTT. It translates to CASSLPQTEAFF.

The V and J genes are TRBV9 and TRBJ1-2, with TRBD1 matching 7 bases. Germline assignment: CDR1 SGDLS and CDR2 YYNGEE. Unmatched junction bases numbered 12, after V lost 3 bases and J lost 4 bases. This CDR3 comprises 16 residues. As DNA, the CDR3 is TGTGCCAGCAGCGGCGACCGACAGGGCGAGGTCTATGGCTACACCTTC. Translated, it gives CASSGDRQGEVYGYTF.

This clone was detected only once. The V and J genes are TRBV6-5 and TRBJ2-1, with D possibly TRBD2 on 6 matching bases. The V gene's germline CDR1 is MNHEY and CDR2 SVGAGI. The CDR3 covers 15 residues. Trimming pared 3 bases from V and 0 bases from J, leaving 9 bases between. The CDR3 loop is CASSYRTTSYNEQFF. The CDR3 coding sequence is TGTGCCAGCAGTTATCGGACTACCTCCTACAATGAGCAGTTCTTC.

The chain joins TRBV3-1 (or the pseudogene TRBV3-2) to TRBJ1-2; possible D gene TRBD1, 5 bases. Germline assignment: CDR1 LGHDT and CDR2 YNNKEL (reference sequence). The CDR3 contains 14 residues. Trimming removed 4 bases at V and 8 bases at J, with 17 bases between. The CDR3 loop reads CASSRKGAGGGYTF. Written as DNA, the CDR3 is TGTGCCAGCAGCCGAAAAGGGGCAGGTGGAGGCTACACCTTC.

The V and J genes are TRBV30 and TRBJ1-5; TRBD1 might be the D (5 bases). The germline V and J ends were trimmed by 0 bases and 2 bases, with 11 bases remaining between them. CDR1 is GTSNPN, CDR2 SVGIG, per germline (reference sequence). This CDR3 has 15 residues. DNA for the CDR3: TGTGCCTGGAGTGTACGGGGGATAGGCAATCAGCCCCAGCATTTT. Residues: CAWSVRGIGNQPQHF.

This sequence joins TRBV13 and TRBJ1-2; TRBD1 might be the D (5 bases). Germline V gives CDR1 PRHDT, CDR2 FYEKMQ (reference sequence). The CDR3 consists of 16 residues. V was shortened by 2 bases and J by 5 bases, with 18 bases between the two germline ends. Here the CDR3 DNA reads TGTGCCAGCAGCTTACCAGAAGAAGGGACTGTATATGGCTACACCTTC. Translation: CASSLPEEGTVYGYTF.

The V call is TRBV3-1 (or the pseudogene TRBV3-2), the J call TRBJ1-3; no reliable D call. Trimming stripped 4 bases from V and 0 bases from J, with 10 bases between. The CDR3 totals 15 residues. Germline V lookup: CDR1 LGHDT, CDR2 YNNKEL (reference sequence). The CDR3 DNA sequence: TGTGCCAGCAGCCGAAGCACCCTCTCTGGAAACACCATATATTTT. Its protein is CASSRSTLSGNTIYF.

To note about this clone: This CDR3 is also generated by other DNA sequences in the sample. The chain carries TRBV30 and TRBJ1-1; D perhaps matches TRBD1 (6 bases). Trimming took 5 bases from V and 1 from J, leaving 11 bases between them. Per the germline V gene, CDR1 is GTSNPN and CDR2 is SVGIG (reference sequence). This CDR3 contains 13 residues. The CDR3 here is CAWSGQPNTEAFF. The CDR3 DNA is TGTGCCTGGTCGGGACAACCGAACACTGAAGCTTTCTTT.

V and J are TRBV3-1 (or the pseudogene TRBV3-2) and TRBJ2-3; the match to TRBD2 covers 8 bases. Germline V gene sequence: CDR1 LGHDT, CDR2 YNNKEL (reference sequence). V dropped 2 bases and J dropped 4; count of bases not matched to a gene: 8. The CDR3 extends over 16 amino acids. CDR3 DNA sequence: TGTGCCAGCAGCCAAAATGGACTAGCTGGCGCAGATACGCAGTATTTT. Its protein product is CASSQNGLAGADTQYF.

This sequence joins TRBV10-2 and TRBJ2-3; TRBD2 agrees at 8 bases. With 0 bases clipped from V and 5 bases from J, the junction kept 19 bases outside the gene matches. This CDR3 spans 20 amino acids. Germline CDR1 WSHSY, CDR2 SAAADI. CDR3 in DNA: TGCGCCAGCAGTGAGTCTCTTTGGGGACTAGGTTCTTTTCAGGGAGATACGCAGTATTTT. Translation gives CASSESLWGLGSFQGDTQYF.